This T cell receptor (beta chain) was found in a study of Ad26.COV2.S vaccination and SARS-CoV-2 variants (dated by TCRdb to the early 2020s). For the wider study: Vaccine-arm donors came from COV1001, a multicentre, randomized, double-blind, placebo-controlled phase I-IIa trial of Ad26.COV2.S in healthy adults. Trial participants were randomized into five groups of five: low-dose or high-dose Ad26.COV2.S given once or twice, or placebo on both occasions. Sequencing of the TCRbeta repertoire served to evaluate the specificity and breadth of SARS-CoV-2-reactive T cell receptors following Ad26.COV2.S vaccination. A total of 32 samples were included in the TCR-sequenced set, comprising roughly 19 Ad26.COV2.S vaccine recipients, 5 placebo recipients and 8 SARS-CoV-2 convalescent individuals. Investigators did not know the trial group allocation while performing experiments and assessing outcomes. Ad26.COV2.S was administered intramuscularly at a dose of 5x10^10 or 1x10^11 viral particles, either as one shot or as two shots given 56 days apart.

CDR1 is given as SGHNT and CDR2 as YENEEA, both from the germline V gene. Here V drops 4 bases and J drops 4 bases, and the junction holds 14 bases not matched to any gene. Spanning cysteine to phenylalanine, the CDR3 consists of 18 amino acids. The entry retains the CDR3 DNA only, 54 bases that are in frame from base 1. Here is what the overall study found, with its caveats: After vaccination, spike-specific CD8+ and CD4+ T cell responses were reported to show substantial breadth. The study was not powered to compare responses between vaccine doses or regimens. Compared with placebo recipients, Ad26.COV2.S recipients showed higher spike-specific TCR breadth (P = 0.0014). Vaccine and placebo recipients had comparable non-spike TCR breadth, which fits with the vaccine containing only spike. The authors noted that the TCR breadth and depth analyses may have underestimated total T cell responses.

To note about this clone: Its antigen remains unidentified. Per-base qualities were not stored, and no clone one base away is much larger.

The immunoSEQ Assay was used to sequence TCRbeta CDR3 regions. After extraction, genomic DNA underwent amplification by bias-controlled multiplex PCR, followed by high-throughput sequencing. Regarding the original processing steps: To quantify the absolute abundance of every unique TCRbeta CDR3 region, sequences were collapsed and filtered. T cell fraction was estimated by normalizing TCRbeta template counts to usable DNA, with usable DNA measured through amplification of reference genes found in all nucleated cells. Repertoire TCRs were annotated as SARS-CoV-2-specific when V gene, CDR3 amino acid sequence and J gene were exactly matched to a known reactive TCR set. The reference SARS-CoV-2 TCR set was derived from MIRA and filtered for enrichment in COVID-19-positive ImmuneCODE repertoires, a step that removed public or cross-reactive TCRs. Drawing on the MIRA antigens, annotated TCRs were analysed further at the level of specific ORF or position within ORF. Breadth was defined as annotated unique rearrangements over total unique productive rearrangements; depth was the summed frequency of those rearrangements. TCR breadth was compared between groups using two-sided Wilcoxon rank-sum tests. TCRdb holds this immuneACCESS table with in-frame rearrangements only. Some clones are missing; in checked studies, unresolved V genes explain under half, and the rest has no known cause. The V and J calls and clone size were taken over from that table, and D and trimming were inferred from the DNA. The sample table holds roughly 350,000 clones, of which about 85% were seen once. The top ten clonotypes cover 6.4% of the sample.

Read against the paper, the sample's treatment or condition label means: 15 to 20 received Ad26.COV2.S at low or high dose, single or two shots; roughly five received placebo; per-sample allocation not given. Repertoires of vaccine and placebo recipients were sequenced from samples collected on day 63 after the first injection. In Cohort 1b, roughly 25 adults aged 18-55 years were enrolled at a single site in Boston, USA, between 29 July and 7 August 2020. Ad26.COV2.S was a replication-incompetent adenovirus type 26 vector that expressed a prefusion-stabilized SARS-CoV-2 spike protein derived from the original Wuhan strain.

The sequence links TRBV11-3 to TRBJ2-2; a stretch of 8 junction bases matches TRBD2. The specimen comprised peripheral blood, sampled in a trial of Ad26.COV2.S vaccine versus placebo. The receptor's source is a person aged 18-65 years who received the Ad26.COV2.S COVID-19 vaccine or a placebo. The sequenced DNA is TGTGCCAGCAGCTACCGTGGGGGGACTAGTAAGGCCACCGGGGAGCTGTTTTTT. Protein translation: CASSYRGGTSKATGELFF.